The entry below gives a single T cell receptor beta chain sequence along with its context. Clones were read by immunoSEQ multiplex PCR, and TCRdb kept only the in-frame ones, dropping some. The sample records 20,000 to 25,000 clones, about 88% being singletons. This entry belongs to a study of OX40 agonist ivuxolimab in advanced cancers. Study-wide context: Those enrolled were roughly 85% male, with a mean age of about 60 years and ages from roughly 20 to 85. Previous treatment with anti-PD-1, anti-PD-L1 or anti-CTLA-4 therapy was allowed; about 37% had received some.

Germline V gene data show CDR1 as SGHRS and CDR2 as YFSETQ. V lost 8 bases, J lost 3 bases, and 3 bases stayed unmatched. The length of the CDR3 is 12 residues. People who had autoimmune disease history or systemic immunosuppression were excluded. The sequencing here drew on CD4+ or CD8+ T cells sorted from blood, taken in a trial of the OX40 agonist ivuxolimab. The chain links TRBV5-1 to TRBJ2-7, with 9 positions matching TRBD1. The clonotype was recovered from an adult with an advanced solid tumor such as melanoma, head and neck, liver or kidney cancer. This CDR3 is CASTGQGYEQYF. DNA for the CDR3: TGCGCCAGTACGGGACAGGGCTACGAGCAGTACTTC.